The entry that follows covers one T cell receptor (beta chain) sequence. Its specificity is not known. The entry originates in a study of T cell responses to AZD1222 COVID-19 vaccine. Looking at the study overall: Analyses pooled second doses at about 4 or about 12 weeks.

General observations from the study: Vaccine-associated CD4 TCRs spanned spike, dominant at 160-218 and 743-854.

J gave up 1 base and V 3 bases, and 6 bases lay outside the gene matches. Germline lookup yields CDR1 SGHRS and CDR2 YFSETQ. The CDR3 contains 16 residues. TCRdb's table, derived via immunoSEQ multiplex PCR, lists solely in-frame clones and lacks some. The profile covers more than 90,000 clones, with 75% to 95% appearing a single time and 1.3% taken by the ten largest. Specimen: peripheral blood, collected on day 0 of AZD1222 vaccination. This clonotype was sampled from an adult in good health. The chain employs TRBV5-1 and TRBJ2-3; 9 bases line up with TRBD2. The CDR3 DNA reads as TGCGCCAGCAGCTCGTCTGAGCGGGGGGGCACAGATACGCAGTATTTT. Translating gives CASSSSERGGTDTQYF.